Shown below are 10 T cell receptor beta chains from a single sample sequenced in a study of blood T cell repertoires in COVID-19. Produced via immunoSEQ multiplex PCR; TCRdb's table is partial and in-frame only. The sample lists fewer than 200,000 clones, roughly 72% occurring once. Sequencing was done on a sample of peripheral blood. These receptors were obtained from an elderly woman with acute or convalescent COVID-19.

J is TRBJ1-5 and V is TRBV5-5; the D is unclear. There are 14 residues in the CDR3. Germline V gives CDR1 SGHKS, CDR2 YYEKEE (reference sequence). The V end was cut by 4 bases, the J end by 6 bases, with 14 bases between. Here the CDR3 reads CASSPLGVSQPQHF. The CDR3 bases are TGTGCCAGCAGCCCCCTGGGCGTGAGTCAGCCCCAGCATTTT.

In its sample, this clone ranks as medium-sized (0.01 to 0.1%). The rearrangement joins TRBV3-1 (or the pseudogene TRBV3-2) to TRBJ1-4; 7 nucleotides agree with TRBD1. In germline, CDR1 is LGHDT, CDR2 YNNKEL (reference sequence). After removal of 2 bases from V and 3 bases from J, the junction contained 3 bases not matched to a gene. The CDR3 totals 15 residues. CDR3 protein: CASSQPGTANEKLFF. The CDR3 nucleotides are TGTGCCAGCAGCCAACCCGGGACAGCTAATGAAAAACTGTTTTTT.

DNA of the CDR3: TGTGCCAGCAGCTTGGGGACAGGCCTCGCGAGCGGCTACACCTTC. It encodes CASSLGTGLASGYTF. The chain uses TRBV7-8 and TRBJ1-2, with 8 bases matching TRBD1. V lost 3 bases and J lost 8; bases outside the gene matches: 11. The CDR3 length is 15 residues. Germline loops: CDR1 SGHVS, CDR2 FQNEAQ.

This clone was counted between two and nine times. This chain links TRBV5-6 with TRBJ2-1; D is undetermined. The ends were cut back, 6 bases at V and 0 bases at J, with 16 bases in the middle. The CDR3 has 16 amino acids. Per the germline V gene, CDR1 is SGHDT and CDR2 is YYEEEE. CDR3 DNA: TGTGCCAGCACCTTCCAAACGTTGAGCTCCTACAATGAGCAGTTCTTC. This gives the protein CASTFQTLSSYNEQFF.

The genes are TRBV3-1 (or the pseudogene TRBV3-2) and TRBJ2-2; TRBD2 agrees at 7 bases. The CDR3 sequence is 16 residues long. Losses at the gene ends were 3 bases for V and 3 bases for J; bases not matched to a gene: 7. The germline V gene has CDR1 LGHDT and CDR2 YNNKEL (reference sequence). The chain's CDR3 is CASSHWGGSYTGELFF. CDR3 coding DNA: TGTGCCAGCAGCCATTGGGGGGGGTCTTACACCGGGGAGCTGTTTTTT.

The chain is built from TRBV7-8 and TRBJ1-2, with TRBD1 identical over 9 bases. V dropped 2 bases and J dropped 4; count of bases not matched to a gene: 8. This CDR3 has 16 residues. The germline gives CDR1 SGHVS, CDR2 FQNEAQ. The CDR3 coding sequence is TGTGCCAGCAGCTTAACACCGGGACAGGGTCCCTATGGCTACACCTTC. Residues: CASSLTPGQGPYGYTF.

In this sample, this clone turned up once. The rearrangement joins TRBV7-9 to TRBJ2-7; weak D call: TRBD2 (5 bases). The CDR3 spans 14 residues. With 1 base removed from V and 2 bases from J, the gap between germline ends came to 9 bases. Germline values: CDR1 SEHNR, CDR2 FQNEAQ (reference sequence). CDR3 loop: CASSLELVPYEQYF. In DNA form, the CDR3 reads TGTGCCAGCAGCTTAGAACTAGTGCCCTACGAGCAGTACTTC.

The sample holds a few counts of this clone. This chain connects TRBV19 to TRBJ1-1; 11 nucleotides agree with TRBD1. This CDR3 has 15 amino acids. V lost 5 bases and J lost 5; bases outside the gene matches: 7. CDR1 LNHDA and CDR2 SQIVND come from the germline V gene (reference sequence). CDR3 sequence (DNA): TGTGCCAGTAGTGGCCGGGACAGGGGGTTTACTGAAGCTTTCTTT. Translating it yields CASSGRDRGFTEAFF.

This clone was found a few times. The V and J genes are TRBV7-3 and TRBJ2-3, with D maybe TRBD2 (5 bases). Trimming took off 10 bases at V and 2 bases at J, with 13 bases between the two ends. Germline V CDR1 and CDR2: SGHTA, FQGTGA. CDR3 length: 13 residues. CDR3 coding DNA: TGTGCCACAGGACTCACACCCACAGATACGCAGTATTTT. Amino acid sequence: CATGLTPTDTQYF.

The table lists this clone with a count of one. The V gene is TRBV19, the J gene TRBJ1-2; D is ambiguous. The V end lost 4 bases, the J end lost 8 bases, and 14 bases lay between the germline ends. The CDR3 is 13 amino acids. CDR1 is LNHDA and CDR2 is SQIVND in the germline V gene (reference sequence). As DNA, the CDR3 is TGTGCCAGTAGTACCCCGATGGAGACCGGCTACACCTTC. Its protein is CASSTPMETGYTF.